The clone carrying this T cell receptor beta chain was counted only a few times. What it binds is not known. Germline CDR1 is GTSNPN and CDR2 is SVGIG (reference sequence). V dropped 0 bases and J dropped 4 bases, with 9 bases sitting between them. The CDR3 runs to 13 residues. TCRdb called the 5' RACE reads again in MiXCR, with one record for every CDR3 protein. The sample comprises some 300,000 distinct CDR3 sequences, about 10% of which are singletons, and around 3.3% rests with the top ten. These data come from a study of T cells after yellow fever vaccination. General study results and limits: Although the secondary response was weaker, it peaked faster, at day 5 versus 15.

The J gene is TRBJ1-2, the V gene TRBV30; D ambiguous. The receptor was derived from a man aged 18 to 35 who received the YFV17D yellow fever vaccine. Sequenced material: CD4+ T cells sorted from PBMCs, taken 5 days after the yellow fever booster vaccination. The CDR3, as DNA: TGTGCCTGGAGTGTCGGCCAAACCTATGGCTACACCTTC. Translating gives CAWSVGQTYGYTF.